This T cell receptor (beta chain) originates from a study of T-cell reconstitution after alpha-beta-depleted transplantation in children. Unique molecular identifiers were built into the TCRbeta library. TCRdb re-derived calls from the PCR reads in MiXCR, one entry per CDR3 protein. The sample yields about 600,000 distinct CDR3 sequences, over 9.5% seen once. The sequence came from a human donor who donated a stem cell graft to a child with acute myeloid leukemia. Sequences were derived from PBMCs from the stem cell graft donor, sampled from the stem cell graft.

The CDR3 spells CASSSSGNSGANVLTF. The CDR3 DNA reads TGTGCCAGCAGTTCCTCGGGAAACTCTGGGGCCAACGTCCTGACTTTC. J is TRBJ2-6 and V is TRBV12-3 or TRBV12-4; possibly TRBD2 for D (5 bases). This CDR3 comprises 16 residues. The V end was cut by 4 bases, the J end by 0 bases, with 10 bases between.